This T cell receptor beta chain is from a study of T cell repertoires in cytomegalovirus infection. For the study at large: From public TCR beta signatures came an indication of both CMV infection and matching HLA type. Findings of the study overall: HLA-C-restricted TCR beta clonotypes specific for CMV led the ex vivo response.

V lost 5 bases and J lost 6, with 15 bases in between. The CDR3 runs 14 residues. TCRdb ran MiXCR on the reads and lists one entry per CDR3 protein. The sample has around 50,000 distinct CDR3 sequences; more than 15% are singletons. This clonotype was detected a few times. What it recognizes is unknown. This receptor was identified in a human donor in good health (CMV status not recorded). Some clones in this sample may be carry-over from other donors' samples. This material consisted of CD8+ T cells from cultured PBMCs, taken from culture after CMV antigen stimulation. The rearrangement joins TRBV12-3 or TRBV12-4 to TRBJ2-3; TRBD2 might be the D (6 bases). CDR3 residues: CASSPGLYTDTQYF. CDR3 coding DNA: TGTGCCAGCAGTCCGGGACTGTACACGGATACGCAGTATTTT.